One and the same sample provided the 24 T cell receptor beta chains below, sequenced in a study of blood T cell repertoires in COVID-19. Sequencing was performed with immunoSEQ multiplex PCR; in TCRdb, only in-frame clones are kept and a portion is missing. This table has 55,000 to 65,000 clones, roughly 80% appearing once. Sequenced input: peripheral blood. These receptors originate from a man in his sixties with acute or convalescent COVID-19.

This chain links TRBV2 with TRBJ2-7; a possible D gene is TRBD1 (5 bases). CDR3 length equals 13 residues. Per the germline V gene, CDR1 is SNHLY and CDR2 is FYNNEI. V gave up 8 bases and J gave up 6 bases, with 17 bases separating them. In DNA, the CDR3 is TGTGCCAGCGGGATTGGGCAGGGTCTCGAGCAGTACTTC. Amino acid sequence: CASGIGQGLEQYF.

This sequence joins TRBV27 and TRBJ1-6; a possible D gene is TRBD1 (6 bases). CDR3 length equals 18 residues. V lost 2 bases, J lost 9 bases, and 23 bases lay in between. The germline CDR1 and CDR2 sequences are MNHEY and SMNVEV (reference sequence). The CDR3 protein is CASSLAGEWGRPLSPLHF. CDR3 bases: TGTGCCAGCAGTTTAGCAGGGGAATGGGGTAGACCCCTTTCACCCCTCCACTTT.

V gene TRBV12-3 or TRBV12-4 combines with J gene TRBJ2-3, with 8 bases fitting TRBD2. V lost 7 bases, J lost 11 bases, and 11 bases stayed unmatched. CDR3 length: 13 residues. As DNA, the CDR3 is TGTGCCAGCACCGACGATCGACTAGCGCGGCAGTATTTT. Its translation is CASTDDRLARQYF.

The CDR3 protein is CASSQNTGRNQPQHF. The CDR3 coding sequence is TGCGCCAGCAGCCAAAACACAGGGCGCAATCAGCCCCAGCATTTT. The V and J genes are TRBV4-1 and TRBJ1-5; possible D gene TRBD1, 6 bases. The length of the CDR3 is 15 residues. V was trimmed by 2 bases and J by 2 bases, leaving 10 bases between them. Germline V gene data show CDR1 as MGHRA and CDR2 as YSYEKL.

The chain uses TRBV7-3 and TRBJ1-1, with 8 bases matching TRBD1. Germline V gives CDR1 SGHTA, CDR2 FQGTGA. The CDR3 extends over 12 amino acids. V was clipped by 5 bases and J by 8 bases; unmatched bases: 4. The DNA for the CDR3 is TGTGCCAGCAGCCCCGGGACAGGAGAAGCTTTCTTT. Translated: CASSPGTGEAFF.

The chain recombines TRBV12-5 with TRBJ2-7; possibly TRBD2 for D (5 bases). Trimming pared 7 bases from V and 2 bases from J, leaving 9 bases between. The CDR3 extends over 12 amino acids. Germline assignment: CDR1 LGHNT and CDR2 FRNRAP. The CDR3 DNA follows: TGTGCTAGTGCCCGGGATGCCTACGAGCAGTACTTC. Encoded protein: CASARDAYEQYF.

The rearrangement joins TRBV18 to TRBJ1-2; TRBD1 might be the D (6 bases). CDR3 length: 12 residues. The V end was cut by 5 bases, the J end by 8 bases, with 12 bases between. Looked up from germline, CDR1 is KGHSH and CDR2 is LQKENI. This CDR3 reads CASSDRPEGYTF. CDR3 bases: TGTGCCAGCTCAGACAGGCCCGAGGGCTACACCTTC. The variable domain in full, with the rest retrieved from reference TRBV18 and TRBJ1-2, is NAGVMQNPRHLVRRRGQEARLRCSPMKGHSHVYWYRQLPEEGLKFMVYLQKENIIDESGMPKERFSAEFPKEGPSILRIQQVVRGDSAAYFCASSDRPEGYTFGSGTRLTVV.

The chain employs TRBV2 and TRBJ2-3, with 14 bases fitting TRBD2. Looked up from germline, CDR1 is SNHLY and CDR2 is FYNNEI. Trimming removed 8 bases from V and 3 bases from J; junction bases left unmatched: 7. The length of the CDR3 is 16 residues. The CDR3 is CASGTSGGRSTDTQYF. In nucleotides, the CDR3 is TGTGCCAGCGGGACTAGCGGGGGCCGGAGTACAGATACGCAGTATTTT.

This clone was seen more than once but under ten times. The chain is built from TRBV2 and TRBJ2-7, with D perhaps TRBD2 (5 bases). From germline, CDR1 is SNHLY and CDR2 FYNNEI. This CDR3 contains 15 residues. V lost 6 bases and J 3 bases, leaving 18 bases between the germline ends. In nucleotides, the CDR3 is TGTGCCAGCAGCTTAACAACGGGAAGTAGCTACGAGCAGTACTTC. Residues: CASSLTTGSSYEQYF.

In its sample, this clone was seen a few times. The rearrangement joins TRBV5-5 to TRBJ1-5, with D perhaps TRBD1 (5 bases). CDR1 is SGHKS and CDR2 is YYEKEE in the germline V gene (reference sequence). V was clipped by 2 bases and J by 5 bases, with 11 bases between them. The length of the CDR3 is 14 residues. DNA for the CDR3: TGTGCCAGCAGCTTTTCGGACATGGATCAGCCCCAGCATTTT. It yields the protein CASSFSDMDQPQHF.

J is TRBJ2-3 and V is TRBV18; 7 bases align to TRBD2. The CDR3 has 17 residues. In germline, CDR1 is KGHSH, CDR2 LQKENI. Trimming cost V 1 base and J 6 bases; bases outside gene matches: 13. CDR3 nucleotide sequence: TGTGCCAGCTCACCACGGTGGGGGGGAGCTTCACCCGATACGCAGTATTTT. It is translated as CASSPRWGGASPDTQYF.

This rearrangement joins TRBV7-9 to TRBJ2-1, with 7 positions matching TRBD2. The CDR3 extends over 11 amino acids. Trimming removed 4 bases from V and 12 bases from J; junction bases left unmatched: 3. Germline CDR1 SEHNR, CDR2 FQNEAQ (reference sequence). The CDR3 coding sequence is TGTGCCAGCAGCTCCTGGGGGGGGCAGTTCTTC. Amino acid sequence: CASSSWGGQFF.

This clone has only one observation. The chain couples TRBV5-1 to TRBJ1-4, with 7 bases fitting TRBD1. Trimming cost V 3 bases and J 8 bases; bases outside gene matches: 7. The CDR3 spans 14 residues. Germline CDR1 SGHRS, CDR2 YFSETQ. CDR3 coding DNA: TGCGCCAGCAGCTCCGGGACAGATGAAGAAAAACTGTTTTTT. Encoded protein: CASSSGTDEEKLFF.

This clone was recorded a few times. V and J are TRBV9 and TRBJ2-2, with D possibly being TRBD2 (6 bases). Trimming removed 3 bases from V and 7 bases from J, with 13 bases in between. This CDR3 is built from 14 residues. Looked up from germline, CDR1 is SGDLS and CDR2 is YYNGEE. DNA of the CDR3: TGTGCCAGCAGCGCCTCCGCGGGGTACGGGGAGCTGTTTTTT. Amino acids: CASSASAGYGELFF. The whole variable domain, filled in from reference TRBV9 and TRBJ2-2, reads DSGVTQTPKHLITATGQRVTLRCSPRSGDLSVYWYQQSLDQGLQFLIQYYNGEERAKGNILERFSAQQFPDLHSELNLSSLELGDSALYFCASSASAGYGELFFGEGSRLTVL.

CDR3 nucleotides: TGTGCCAGCAGTGCGGAGTGGCTAGAGACCCAGTACTTC. Its protein is CASSAEWLETQYF. The rearrangement links TRBV2 to TRBJ2-5; no reliable D call. The V end lost 4 bases, the J end lost 4 bases, and 10 bases lay between the germline ends. Per germline, CDR1 SNHLY and CDR2 FYNNEI. There are 13 residues in the CDR3.

Only a few counts were recorded for this clone. V and J are TRBV6-5 and TRBJ1-5; no definite D call. The V gene's germline CDR1 is MNHEY and CDR2 SVGAGI. The CDR3 is 13 residues long. The V gene lost 6 bases and the J gene lost 3 bases, with 9 bases spanning the gap. CDR3 DNA: TGTGCCAGCAGGACACATGCCAATCAGCCCCAGCATTTT. Protein sequence: CASRTHANQPQHF.

The rearrangement links TRBV27 to TRBJ2-7; a possible D gene is TRBD1 (5 bases). The V gene lost 6 bases and the J gene lost 5 bases, with 14 bases spanning the gap. From germline, CDR1 is MNHEY and CDR2 SMNVEV (reference sequence). The CDR3 runs to 13 residues. CDR3 bases: TGTGCCAGCAGAAAGGGGCTGGTACACGAGCAGTACTTC. Translation: CASRKGLVHEQYF.

In its sample, this clone was seen a few times. CDR3 sequence: CASSPQGAGNQPQHF. CDR3 in DNA: TGTGCCAGCAGTCCGCAGGGGGCAGGCAATCAGCCCCAGCATTTT. The V gene is TRBV6-6, the J gene TRBJ1-5; 8 bases align to TRBD1. Per germline, CDR1 MNHNY and CDR2 SVGAGI (reference sequence). Unmatched junction bases numbered 5, after V lost 5 bases and J lost 2 bases. The CDR3 is made up of 15 amino acids.

The chain combines TRBV11-2 with TRBJ2-3; possibly TRBD2 for D (6 bases). Trimming took off 1 base at V and 5 bases at J, with 16 bases between the two ends. The CDR3 has 16 amino acids. Germline lookup yields CDR1 SGHAT and CDR2 FQNNGV. The CDR3: CASSLGGRGRIDTQYF. CDR3 DNA sequence: TGTGCCAGCAGCTTAGGAGGGCGGGGTAGGATAGATACGCAGTATTTT.

The chain has TRBV11-2 and TRBJ2-3; 9 positions agree with TRBD2. J gave up 6 bases and V 2 bases, and 6 bases lay outside the gene matches. This CDR3 region has 15 residues. Germline V gives CDR1 SGHAT, CDR2 FQNNGV. The CDR3 region is CASSLNGGGADTQYF. Written as DNA, the CDR3 is TGTGCCAGCAGCTTAAACGGCGGGGGGGCGGATACGCAGTATTTT. Full variable domain (outside the CDR3, taken from reference TRBV11-2 and TRBJ2-3): EAGVAQSPRYKIIEKRQSVAFWCNPISGHATLYWYQQILGQGPKLLIQFQNNGVVDDSQLPKDRFSAERLKGVDSTLKIQPAKLEDSAVYLCASSLNGGGADTQYFGPGTRLTVL.

This clone was counted only a few times. The chain uses TRBV11-2 and TRBJ2-4; 7 bases align to TRBD1. The trim removed 0 bases at V and 8 bases at J, leaving 10 bases unmatched. Germline CDR1 reads SGHAT; CDR2 reads FQNNGV. This CDR3 region has 16 residues. The CDR3 region is CASSLDPPGTVDIQYF. CDR3 DNA: TGTGCCAGCAGCTTAGATCCACCGGGGACAGTTGACATTCAGTACTTC. The entire variable domain, with the rest obtained from reference TRBV11-2 and TRBJ2-4, is as follows: EAGVAQSPRYKIIEKRQSVAFWCNPISGHATLYWYQQILGQGPKLLIQFQNNGVVDDSQLPKDRFSAERLKGVDSTLKIQPAKLEDSAVYLCASSLDPPGTVDIQYFGAGTRLSVL.

This clone was detected a few times. V gene TRBV9 combines with J gene TRBJ1-3; 8 positions match TRBD1. Unmatched junction bases numbered 4, after V lost 4 bases and J lost 4 bases. This CDR3 is 14 amino acids long. Germline values: CDR1 SGDLS, CDR2 YYNGEE. The CDR3 is CASSQTGGGNTIYF. DNA of the CDR3: TGTGCCAGCAGCCAAACAGGGGGGGGAAACACCATATATTTT. The whole variable domain, filled in from reference TRBV9 and TRBJ1-3, reads DSGVTQTPKHLITATGQRVTLRCSPRSGDLSVYWYQQSLDQGLQFLIQYYNGEERAKGNILERFSAQQFPDLHSELNLSSLELGDSALYFCASSQTGGGNTIYFGEGSWLTVV.

CDR3 bases: TGCAGCGCTACCGGGACAGGGACCATTTCTGGAAACACCATATATTTT. As protein: CSATGTGTISGNTIYF. This sequence joins TRBV29-1 and TRBJ1-3; TRBD1 matches at 9 bases. Germline V gives CDR1 SQVTM, CDR2 ANQGSEA. V was pared by 7 bases and J by 1 base, with 11 bases of the junction left unmatched. This CDR3 has 16 residues.

This sequence joins TRBV5-1 and TRBJ2-1; D is unresolved. With 1 base removed from V and 5 bases from J, the gap between germline ends came to 10 bases. CDR1 is SGHRS and CDR2 is YFSETQ in the germline V gene. This CDR3 is 14 amino acids long. This CDR3 is CASSLFGQDNEQFF. The CDR3 DNA follows: TGCGCCAGCAGCTTGTTTGGGCAGGACAATGAGCAGTTCTTC.